This T cell receptor (beta chain) was identified in a study of cytomegalovirus exposure and HLA in healthy donors. Looking at the study overall: Out of several hundred genotyped donors, about 76% belonged to the Caucasian-associated ancestry cluster.

Use of 60 Vbeta and 13 Jbeta primers characterized the PCR. Sequencing was performed with immunoSEQ multiplex PCR; in TCRdb, only in-frame clones are kept and a portion is missing. Among about 160,000 clones, more than 70% were seen once, and the ten largest hold about 0.39%. Details on this clone: Its target is not known.

General observations from the study: Within the data, a cluster of highly shared sequence variants was likely a sequencing artifact. TCR beta V- and J-gene trimming was later associated with a missense DCLRE1C variant.

V dropped 2 bases and J dropped 5; count of bases not matched to a gene: 10. The CDR3 runs to 15 residues. The V gene's germline CDR1 is SQVTM and CDR2 ANQGSEA. The sequencing input was PBMCs. The receptor comes from a boy aged 2-15 years in good health and CMV-seronegative. The chain uses TRBV29-1 and TRBJ2-3; TRBD2 aligns across 7 bases. CDR3 sequence (DNA): TGCAGCGTTGAACCCAAAGGGAGGGCCATAGATACGCAGTATTTT. Translated: CSVEPKGRAIDTQYF.